This TCR beta chain was observed in a study of T cells in Graves' hyperthyroidism and ophthalmopathy. Findings and limits, study-wide: Ophthalmopathy got predicted by the model a median roughly six months before its onset. Most thyroid clonotypes expanded above 0.001 were also detected in blood.

Researchers took RNA transcripts and amplified the TCR beta CDR3 regions from them. First-round RT-PCR of the TCR CDR3 relied on the HTBI primer set. TCRdb analysed the multiplex PCR reads with MiXCR anew, one entry per CDR3 protein. The sample gives hundreds of thousands of distinct CDR3 sequences, nearly 45% of which show up once; about 7.7% is in the top ten. This clonotype appeared once. Its antigen is as yet unknown. Orbital computed tomography and thyroid ultrasound, together with serum TRAb and thyroxine and clinical symptoms, were used for diagnoses. The CDR3 contains 16 residues. Trimming removed 6 bases from V and 0 bases from J; junction bases left unmatched: 9. The germline V gene has CDR1 SNHLY and CDR2 FYNNEI.

The source of this sequence is an adult man with Graves' disease, either hyperthyroidism or ophthalmopathy (not recorded which). The chain recombines TRBV2 with TRBJ2-7; TRBD2 matches 9 bases. Source material: peripheral blood or thyroid tissue (not recorded which). For the CDR3, the DNA is TGTGCCAGCAGCCTAACGGCGGGAGGGCCCTCCTACGAGCAGTACTTC. Its translation is CASSLTAGGPSYEQYF.